This entry lists 28 T cell receptor beta chains sequenced from one sample in a study of esophageal squamous cell carcinoma under preoperative chemotherapy. TCRdb re-derived calls from the PCR reads in MiXCR, one entry per CDR3 protein. The data contain roughly 32,000 distinct CDR3 sequences, roughly half of them singletons. The time point is: before preoperative PTX-NDP chemotherapy. The specimen was collected from a patient given preoperative chemotherapy. These receptors were obtained from a human donor with esophageal squamous cell carcinoma. The donor label of this sample is uncertain.

The chain uses TRBV7-6 and TRBJ2-4; TRBD1 or TRBD2 may be the D gene (6 bases each). This CDR3 spans 19 amino acids. V shed 3 bases and J shed 13 bases, with 34 bases lying between them. Germline CDR1 SGHVS, CDR2 FNYEAQ. This CDR3 is CASSLDPPLGGGAKKIQYF. The CDR3 region has the DNA TGTGCCAGCAGCTTGGATCCGCCCCTCGGGGGCGGTGCCAAAAAGATCCAGTACTTC.

The chain links TRBV12-5 to TRBJ2-6; TRBD2 aligns across 8 bases. The DNA matches TRBJ2-7 better at its end, which makes the J call doubtful. The CDR3 sequence is 13 residues long. Germline lookup yields CDR1 LGHNT and CDR2 FRNRAP. The CDR3 spells CASSPGGANEQYF. CDR3 coding DNA: TGTGCTAGTAGCCCCGGGGGGGCCAACGAGCAGTACTTC.

This clonotype was detected ten times or more. The rearrangement links TRBV18 to TRBJ2-5, with 7 bases identical to TRBD2. Germline CDR1 reads KGHSH; CDR2 reads LQKENI. The J segment lost 4 bases and the V segment lost 0 bases, leaving 11 bases of the junction unmatched. CDR3 length equals 17 residues. CDR3 sequence (DNA): TGTGCCAGCTCACCACCGGGAGGGCAAATCAAAGCAGAGACCCAGTACTTC. It codes for CASSPPGGQIKAETQYF.

About this clonotype: Sequence at one end of the junction differs from germline and may be a read error. The J gene is TRBJ2-5, the V gene TRBV7-3; D may match TRBD1 or TRBD2 (6 bases each). There are 15 residues in the CDR3. From germline, CDR1 is SGHTA and CDR2 FQGTGA. CDR3 nucleotides: TGTGCCAGCAGCTTCACAGGTCCGGGGGCCAACGACCAGTCCTTC. It specifies CASSFTGPGANDQSF.

A remark on this clonotype: One end of the junction is discordant with germline, which a read error may explain. The gene calls are TRBV6-1 and TRBJ2-2; D is tentatively TRBD1 or TRBD2 (5 bases each). There are 14 residues in the CDR3. Germline V gene lookup returns CDR1 MNHNS and CDR2 SASEGT. CDR3 bases: TGTGCCAGCAGCCCACGTGTGAGCACCGGGGCGCTGTATTTT. It codes for CASSPRVSTGALYF.

This clonotype was observed at least ten times. The CDR3 DNA reads TGTGCCAGCAGCTTAGAGGTGGGGCGTAGCGGGAGGTCAACAGATACGCAGTATTTT. Protein: CASSLEVGRSGRSTDTQYF. The V and J genes are TRBV7-2 and TRBJ2-3, with TRBD2 matching over 10 bases. V lost 1 base, J lost 3 bases, and 13 bases stayed unmatched. Germline lookup yields CDR1 SGHTA and CDR2 FQGNSA. The CDR3 totals 19 residues.

This clonotype was recorded at least ten times. The chain carries TRBV11-2 and TRBJ2-3; 7 nucleotides line up with TRBD1. V shed 5 bases and J 2 bases; nucleotides not matched to a gene: 13. The CDR3 loop spans 17 amino acids. Germline CDR1 reads SGHAT; CDR2 reads FQNNGV. CDR3 sequence reads: CASSTPRTGGFTDTQYF. As DNA, the CDR3 is TGTGCCAGCAGCACTCCGCGGACAGGCGGATTCACAGATACGCAGTATTTT.

This chain's CDR3 is CASRGPQAVRTGAQYF. The CDR3, as DNA: TGTGCCAGCAGGGGCCCGCAGGCTGTGAGGACCGGGGCGCAGTATTTT. This rearrangement joins TRBV6-1 to TRBJ2-3; a possible D gene is TRBD2 (5 bases). The germline V gene has CDR1 MNHNS and CDR2 SASEGT. There are 16 residues in the CDR3. Trimming removed 6 bases from V and 10 bases from J, with 26 bases in between.

The chain joins TRBV7-7 to TRBJ2-3; D perhaps matches TRBD2 (5 bases). With the DNA end fitting TRBJ2-7 better, the J assignment may be wrong. The CDR3 totals 13 residues. CDR1 and CDR2 from the germline V gene are SSHAT and FNYEAQ (reference sequence). Written as DNA, the CDR3 is TGTGCTAGGAGGTTGGGGAGCACAAATACGCAGTACTTC. Translation gives CARRLGSTNTQYF.

Written as DNA, the CDR3 is TGTGCCAGCGCGGGGCACGGGGGGCGTGGCCCAGAGACCCAGTACTTC. The encoded protein is CASAGHGGRGPETQYF. The V and J genes are TRBV7-2 and TRBJ2-5; possibly TRBD2 for D (7 bases). The CDR3 runs to 16 residues. V was cut by 8 bases and J by 4 bases, with 23 bases left in between. Germline V gene lookup returns CDR1 SGHTA and CDR2 FQGNSA.

A remark on this clonotype: The junction shows a germline mismatch at one end, possibly a read error. The gene calls are TRBV7-2 and TRBJ2-3; D might be TRBD1 or TRBD2, each matching 7 bases. The CDR3 runs to 16 residues. Germline values: CDR1 SGHTA, CDR2 FQGNSA. In DNA form, the CDR3 reads TGTGCCAGCAGGGGGCAGGGGGGGCGTGGCCCAGAGACCCAGTATTTC. Its protein is CASRGQGGRGPETQYF.

V and J are TRBV19 and TRBJ1-4, with a tentative D call TRBD1 (6 bases). CDR1 is LNHDA and CDR2 is SQIVND in the germline V gene (reference sequence). This CDR3 has 15 amino acids. The ends were cut back, 7 bases at V and 10 bases at J, with 22 bases in the middle. The CDR3, as DNA: TGTGCCAGTACTCCAGACCGACAGGCCCAGGGAAAACTGTTTTTT. Translated: CASTPDRQAQGKLFF.

The chain is built from TRBV6-1 and TRBJ2-5; D may be TRBD1 (5 bases). The end of the DNA fits TRBJ2-7 better, so the J call may be wrong. The germline V gene encodes CDR1 MNHNS and CDR2 SASEGT. The CDR3 is made up of 13 amino acids. This chain's CDR3 is CASRIDSSYEQYF. The CDR3 DNA follows: TGTGCCAGCCGTATAGACAGCTCCTACGAGCAGTACTTC.

This clonotype was observed at least ten times. The CDR3 sequence: CASRRSQYNEQFF. DNA for the CDR3: TGTGCCAGCAGGAGGTCGCAGTACAATGAGCAGTTCTTC. The rearrangement uses TRBV7-6 and TRBJ2-1; D remains unclear. The CDR3 runs to 13 residues. The V end was cut by 6 bases, the J end by 4 bases, with 10 bases between. Germline CDR1 and CDR2: SGHVS and FNYEAQ.

The chain is built from TRBV24-1 and TRBJ2-1; D tentatively reads TRBD1 or TRBD2 (5 bases each). The CDR3 consists of 13 residues. Germline V gene data show CDR1 as KGHDR and CDR2 as SFDVKD. V was trimmed by 12 bases and J by 5 bases, leaving 16 bases between them. The CDR3 bases are TGTGCCTCCCGAGCGGCAGGGCACAATGAGCAGTTCTTC. Its translation: CASRAAGHNEQFF.

The chain joins TRBV5-4 to TRBJ2-1, with D unresolved. The J call could be wrong; TRBJ2-5 is a better fit for the DNA end. Germline CDR1 SGHNT, CDR2 YYREEE (reference sequence). The CDR3 loop spans 14 amino acids. The CDR3 nucleotides are TGTGCCAGCAGCCCAGGAGAGGTTCAAGAGACCCAGTACTTC. It yields the protein CASSPGEVQETQYF.

The V and J genes are TRBV5-1 and TRBJ2-5; unclear D gene. With the DNA end fitting TRBJ2-7 better, the J assignment may be wrong. CDR3 length: 13 residues. The germline V gene has CDR1 SGHRS and CDR2 YFSETQ. The DNA for the CDR3 is TGCGCCAGCAGCTTAGGACCACACTACGAGCAGTACTTC. The encoded protein is CASSLGPHYEQYF.

A few counts support this clonotype. The chain recombines TRBV25-1 with TRBJ2-1; possibly TRBD1 or TRBD2 for D (5 bases each). Germline assignment: CDR1 MGHDK and CDR2 SYGVNS. The V gene lost 5 bases and the J gene lost 9 bases, with 14 bases spanning the gap. This CDR3 has 13 residues. This chain's CDR3 is CASSFLAGGEQFF. The CDR3 DNA is TGTGCCAGCAGTTTTCTGGCTGGGGGTGAGCAGTTCTTC.

As to this clonotype: Without the conserved terminal phenylalanine or tryptophan, this CDR3 likely stems from a read error. No DNA is shown, since the ends of the CDR3 on it are uncertain; the CDR3 is the one TCRdb lists. V is TRBV7-6 and J is TRBJ2-5; the D segment call TRBD1 is taken from the table without a DNA check. A total of 14 residues make up the CDR3, ends included. In germline, CDR1 is SGHVS, CDR2 FNYEAQ. The CDR3 reads CASSLDGRPTSQYS.

The rearrangement uses TRBV4-1 and TRBJ2-5, with 11 bases lining up with TRBD2. The J call may be incorrect, as the DNA end agrees better with TRBJ2-7. Germline lookup yields CDR1 MGHRA and CDR2 YSYEKL. The CDR3 is made up of 13 amino acids. CDR3: CASSPSGRYEQYF. The CDR3 DNA follows: TGCGCCAGCAGCCCTAGCGGGAGGTACGAGCAGTACTTC.

This clonotype was seen many times. The chain uses TRBV12-3 or TRBV12-4 and TRBJ1-2; D ambiguous. Trimming cost V 6 bases and J 4 bases, with 6 bases left between them. This CDR3 spans 11 amino acids. The CDR3 region is CASSHGYGYTF. The CDR3 coding sequence is TGTGCCAGCAGCCACGGCTATGGCTACACCTTC.

This clonotype was detected ten times or more. The rearrangement uses TRBV7-9 and TRBJ2-1, with 11 bases that match TRBD2. CDR3 length: 17 residues. Germline loops: CDR1 SEHNR, CDR2 FQNEAQ (reference sequence). V trimming: 5 bases; J trimming: 8 bases; junction bases outside the gene matches: 14. In DNA, the CDR3 is TGTGCCAGCAGCCCACGACTTTTAGCGGGAGGGGTCCATGAGCAGTTCTTC. Protein product: CASSPRLLAGGVHEQFF.

Note on this clonotype: The junction and the germline gene differ at one end; a read error may be behind it. The chain couples TRBV7-6 to TRBJ2-2; 7 positions agree with TRBD2. The CDR3 covers 16 residues. Germline values: CDR1 SGHVS, CDR2 FNYEAQ. CDR3 in DNA: TGTGCCAGCAGCCCCGTTATCAGCGGGAAGAGGGGTGAGCAGTTTTTC. This encodes CASSPVISGKRGEQFF.

The count of this clonotype is one. The V gene is TRBV12-3 or TRBV12-4, the J gene TRBJ2-5, with a weak D call TRBD1 (7 bases). The assigned J gene may be wrong: the sequence end matches TRBJ2-7 better. This CDR3 comprises 16 residues. CDR3 amino acids: CASRPGKAGGWFEQYF. Written as DNA, the CDR3 is TGTGCCAGCAGGCCGGGAAAGGCAGGGGGGTGGTTCGAGCAGTACTTC.

This rearrangement joins TRBV10-1 to TRBJ1-1, with D perhaps matching TRBD1 (6 bases). The CDR3 totals 13 residues. The V and J ends lost 6 bases and 1 base respectively, with 9 bases between them. The V gene's germline CDR1 is WNHNN and CDR2 SYGVQD (reference sequence). The CDR3 sequence is CASRRTENTEAFF. The CDR3 DNA reads as TGCGCCAGCAGACGGACAGAGAACACTGAAGCTTTCTTT.

On this clonotype itself: Relative to the germline gene, one junction end is altered; a read error may explain this. V is TRBV7-2 and J is TRBJ2-5, with D perhaps matching TRBD2 (6 bases). The germline CDR1 and CDR2 sequences are SGHTA and FQGNSA. The CDR3 totals 14 residues. CDR3 DNA: TGTGCCGGCAGCGCGGGACGAGCCCAAGACACCCAGTACTTC. It is translated as CAGSAGRAQDTQYF.

The sample holds a few counts of this clonotype. One end of the junction is discordant with germline, which a read error may explain. The chain has TRBV7-2 and TRBJ2-5; 9 nucleotides match TRBD2. The germline gives CDR1 SGHTA, CDR2 FQGNSA. CDR3 length: 16 residues. The CDR3 DNA follows: TGTGCCAGCAGGGGAGCGGGGGGCCGTGCCCAAGACACCCAGTACTTC. This codes for CASRGAGGRAQDTQYF. Filled out from reference TRBV7-2 and TRBJ2-5, the complete variable domain reads GAGVSQSPSNKVTEKGKDVELRCDPISGHTALYWYRQSLGQGLEFLIYFQGNSAPDKSGLPSDRFSAERTGGSVSTLTIQRTQQEDSAVYLCASRGAGGRAQDTQYFGPGTRLLVL.

This sequence joins TRBV11-2 and TRBJ2-3, with TRBD2 identical over 7 bases. V was pared by 11 bases and J by 9 bases, with 14 bases of the junction left unmatched. The germline CDR1 and CDR2 sequences are SGHAT and FQNNGV. This CDR3 has 13 amino acids. The CDR3 region is CAVGTSDRDTQYF. CDR3 sequence (DNA): TGTGCCGTAGGCACTAGCGATCGAGACACGCAGTATTTT.